Sequencing of this T cell receptor beta chain was carried out in a study of T cell responses to AZD1222 COVID-19 vaccine. On the study more broadly: Second-dose timings of about 4 or about 12 weeks were pooled.

With respect to this clone: Its antigen remains unidentified.

Per germline, CDR1 KGHDR and CDR2 SFDVKD. Trimming cost V 8 bases and J 1 base, with 10 bases left between them. This CDR3 contains 14 residues. Findings and caveats of the study: Donors in the cohort were predominantly white British and more often female, and clonal diversity was possibly underestimated. There were vaccine-associated CD4 TCRs across spike, dominant at 160-218 and 743-854. Recipients of AZD1222 seropositive at baseline numbered only 5 to 7.

The method was immunoSEQ multiplex PCR; TCRdb's version includes in-frame clones alone and lacks a portion of them. There are more than 110,000 clones in the sample; roughly 92% occur only once, and more than 5% lies in the top ten. The rearrangement links TRBV24-1 to TRBJ1-4; D is undetermined. Sequenced material: peripheral blood, taken on day 0 of AZD1222 vaccination. This receptor was identified in an adult in good health. The CDR3 spells CATKMTKTNEKLFF. DNA of the CDR3: TGTGCCACCAAAATGACTAAAACTAATGAAAAACTGTTTTTT.